This T cell receptor (beta chain) is from a study of chemoradiotherapy in HPV16-positive cancers. For the study at large: A couple of HPV16-positive patients' cells yielded candidate HPV-specific clones and common motifs. General study results and limits: In HPV16-positive patients, HPV-responsive T-cell expansion tracked better recurrence-free survival.

In the case of this clone: Its antigen is currently unknown.

Repertoires were sampled repeatedly during chemoradiotherapy. Data came from immunoSEQ multiplex PCR; TCRdb stores just in-frame clones and leaves some out. The table has 20,000 to 25,000 clones, 70% to 90% seen once. The CDR3 contains 14 residues. V shed 6 bases and J shed 0 bases, with 12 bases lying between them. Germline-derived CDR1 and CDR2 are SQVTM and ANQGSEA. The input for sequencing was blood, taken from a patient who underwent chemoradiotherapy. The V gene is TRBV29-1, the J gene TRBJ1-3, with a weak D call TRBD1 (5 bases). This sequence originates from a human donor with HPV-associated anogenital cancer. Here the CDR3 DNA reads TGCAGCGTGGCGACAGCTACCTCTGGAAACACCATATATTTT. As protein: CSVATATSGNTIYF.